This T cell receptor (beta chain) was sequenced in a study of cytomegalovirus exposure and HLA in healthy donors. In this sample, this clone turned up once. In the PCR, 60 Vbeta and 13 Jbeta primers were used. Produced via immunoSEQ multiplex PCR; TCRdb's table is partial and in-frame only. Of around 99,000 clones in the sample, roughly 70% are singletons; the top ten hold around 15%. Germline V gene lookup returns CDR1 SEHNR and CDR2 FQNEAQ (reference sequence). The CDR3 contains 17 residues. V shed 1 base, J shed 1 base, and the junction held 10 bases outside the gene matches. The specimen sequenced was PBMCs. The origin of this receptor is a woman in her thirties or forties in good health and CMV-seropositive. The rearrangement joins TRBV7-9 to TRBJ2-7; TRBD1 agrees at 7 bases. The CDR3 sequence is CASSLDYEDRNSYEQYF. The CDR3 bases are TGTGCCAGCAGCTTAGATTATGAGGACAGGAATTCCTACGAGCAGTACTTC.